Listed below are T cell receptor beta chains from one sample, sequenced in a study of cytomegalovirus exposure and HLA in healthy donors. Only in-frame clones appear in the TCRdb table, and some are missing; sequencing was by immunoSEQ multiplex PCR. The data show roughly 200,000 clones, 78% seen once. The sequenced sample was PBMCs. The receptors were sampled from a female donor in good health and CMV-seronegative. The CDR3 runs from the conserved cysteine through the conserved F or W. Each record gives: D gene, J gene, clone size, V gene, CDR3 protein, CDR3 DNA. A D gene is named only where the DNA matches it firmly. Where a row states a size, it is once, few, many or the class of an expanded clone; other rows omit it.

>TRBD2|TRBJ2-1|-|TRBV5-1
CASSLALAGEQFF
TGCGCCAGCAGCTTGGCCCTAGCGGGTGAGCAGTTCTTC
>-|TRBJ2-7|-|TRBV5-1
CASSFSDLLYEQYF
TGCGCCAGCAGCTTTAGCGATCTCCTCTACGAGCAGTACTTC
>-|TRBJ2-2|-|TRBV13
CASSSDSRTGELFF
TGTGCCAGCAGCTCTGACAGTCGCACCGGGGAGCTGTTTTTT
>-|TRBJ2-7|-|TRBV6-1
CASSDGRVNSYEQYF
TGTGCCAGCAGTGATGGCAGGGTTAATTCCTACGAGCAGTACTTC
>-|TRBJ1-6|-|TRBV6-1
CASPEDNNSPLHF
TGTGCCAGCCCCGAGGATAATAATTCACCCCTCCACTTT
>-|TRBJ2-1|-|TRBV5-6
CASNIRQLNEQFF
TGTGCCAGCAACATAAGACAGCTAAATGAGCAGTTCTTC
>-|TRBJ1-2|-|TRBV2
CASSEGGRMNGYTF
TGTGCCAGCAGTGAAGGGGGGCGAATGAACGGCTACACCTTC
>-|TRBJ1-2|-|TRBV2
CASSDFSTGHLWGYTF
TGTGCCAGCAGTGATTTTAGCACAGGCCATCTATGGGGCTACACCTTC
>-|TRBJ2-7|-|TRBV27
CASRGLDWSSYEQYF
TGTGCCAGCAGGGGACTGGACTGGAGCTCCTACGAGCAGTACTTC
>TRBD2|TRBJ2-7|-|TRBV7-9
CSSSPLAGATYEQYF
TGTTCCAGCAGTCCCCTAGCGGGGGCCACCTACGAGCAGTACTTC
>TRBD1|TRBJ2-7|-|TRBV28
CASSPSGTGVRYEQYF
TGTGCCAGCAGTCCTTCCGGGACAGGGGTGCGATACGAGCAGTACTTC
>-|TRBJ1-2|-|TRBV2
CASRPDSLNYGYTF
TGTGCCAGCAGGCCAGACAGCCTTAACTATGGCTACACCTTC
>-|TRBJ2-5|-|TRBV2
CASRWTVQETQYF
TGTGCCAGCAGATGGACAGTCCAAGAGACCCAGTACTTC
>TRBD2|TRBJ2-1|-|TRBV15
CATSRGSGSIKQFF
TGTGCCACCAGCAGAGGTAGCGGGAGTATTAAGCAGTTCTTC
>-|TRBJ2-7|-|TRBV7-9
CASSLELGASKEQYF
TGTGCCAGCAGCTTAGAACTGGGGGCGAGCAAAGAGCAGTACTTC
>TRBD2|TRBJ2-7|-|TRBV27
CASSLAGPQSYEQYF
TGTGCCAGCAGCCTAGCGGGGCCTCAGTCTTACGAGCAGTACTTC
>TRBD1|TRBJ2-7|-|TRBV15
CATSRGQGASSYEQYF
TGTGCCACCAGCAGGGGACAGGGGGCTTCTTCCTACGAGCAGTACTTC
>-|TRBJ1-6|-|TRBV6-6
CASSYARDSNSPLHF
TGTGCCAGCAGTTATGCCCGGGACTCCAATTCACCCCTCCACTTT
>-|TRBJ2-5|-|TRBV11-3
CASSFPLPLEAQETQYF
TGTGCCAGCAGCTTCCCTCTCCCCCTGGAGGCGCAAGAGACCCAGTACTTC
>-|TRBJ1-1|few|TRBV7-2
CASSLGQGFGNTEAFF
TGTGCCAGCAGCTTAGGGCAGGGTTTTGGGAACACTGAAGCTTTCTTT
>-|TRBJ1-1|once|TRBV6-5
CASSLDQGIEAFF
TGTGCCAGCAGTCTCGACCAGGGAATTGAAGCTTTCTTT
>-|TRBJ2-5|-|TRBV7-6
CASRGGEETQYF
TGTGCCAGTCGAGGGGGGGAAGAGACCCAGTACTTC
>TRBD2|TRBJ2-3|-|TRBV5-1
CASSTIAGGTQYF
TGCGCCAGCAGCACGATAGCGGGGGGCACGCAGTATTTT
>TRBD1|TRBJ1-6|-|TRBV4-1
CASSQGQAYSYNSPLHF
TGCGCCAGCAGCCAGGGACAGGCTTACTCCTATAATTCACCCCTCCACTTT
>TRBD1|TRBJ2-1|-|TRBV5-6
CVSSLMRQGIYNEQFF
TGTGTCAGCAGCTTGATGAGACAGGGGATTTACAATGAGCAGTTCTTC
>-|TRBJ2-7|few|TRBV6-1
CASSVGLAYEQYF
TGTGCCAGCAGTGTGGGACTCGCCTACGAGCAGTACTTC
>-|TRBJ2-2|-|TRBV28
CASSPTLVTGELFF
TGTGCCAGCAGTCCTACGTTGGTCACCGGGGAGCTGTTTTTT
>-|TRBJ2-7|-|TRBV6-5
CASSHFGTSYEQYF
TGTGCCAGCAGTCATTTCGGGACATCCTACGAGCAGTACTTC
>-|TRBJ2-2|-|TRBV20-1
CSGQNTGELFF
TGCAGTGGACAGAACACCGGGGAGCTGTTTTTT
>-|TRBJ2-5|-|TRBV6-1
CASSEGGRQETQYF
TGTGCCAGCAGTGAAGGGGGCAGACAAGAGACCCAGTACTTC
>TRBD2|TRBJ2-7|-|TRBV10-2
CASSESERGNKYF
TGCGCCAGCAGTGAGTCCGAGCGGGGGAATAAGTACTTC
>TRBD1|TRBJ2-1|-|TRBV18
CASSLTGFNEQFF
TGTGCCAGCTCACTGACAGGGTTCAATGAGCAGTTCTTC
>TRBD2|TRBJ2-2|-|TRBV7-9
CASSLLKTSGSVTGELFF
TGTGCCAGCAGCCTTCTAAAGACTAGCGGGAGTGTCACCGGGGAGCTGTTTTTT
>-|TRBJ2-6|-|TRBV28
CASSFQGSGANVLTF
TGTGCCAGCAGTTTCCAGGGCTCTGGGGCCAACGTCCTGACTTTC
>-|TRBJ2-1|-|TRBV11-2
CASSLRLGRNEQFF
TGTGCCAGCAGCTTGAGACTTGGAAGGAATGAGCAGTTCTTC
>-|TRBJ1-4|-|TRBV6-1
CASEEAATNEKLFF
TGTGCCAGCGAGGAAGCTGCAACTAATGAAAAACTGTTTTTT
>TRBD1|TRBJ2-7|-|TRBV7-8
CASSLAFGQGAYEQYF
TGTGCCAGCAGCTTAGCCTTCGGACAGGGGGCATACGAGCAGTACTTC
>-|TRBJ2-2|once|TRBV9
CASSVGGVNTGELFF
TGTGCCAGCAGCGTGGGGGGAGTAAACACCGGGGAGCTGTTTTTT
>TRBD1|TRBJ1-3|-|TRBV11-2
CASSLTRGTGNTIYF
TGTGCCAGCAGCTTAACCAGGGGGACTGGAAACACCATATATTTT
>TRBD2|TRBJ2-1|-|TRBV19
CATSTGTSDYNEQFF
TGTGCCACATCCACCGGGACTAGCGATTACAATGAGCAGTTCTTC
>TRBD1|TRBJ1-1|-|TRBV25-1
CASSGDRSPIMNTEAFF
TGTGCCAGCAGTGGGGACAGGAGCCCAATCATGAACACTGAAGCTTTCTTT
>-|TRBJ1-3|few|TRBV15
CATSRDRRLGGNTIYF
TGTGCCACCAGCAGAGATCGGCGGCTTGGTGGAAACACCATATATTTT
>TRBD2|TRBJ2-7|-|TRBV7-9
CASSLGVSSGLDEQYF
TGTGCCAGCAGCTTAGGGGTATCTAGCGGCCTCGACGAGCAGTACTTC
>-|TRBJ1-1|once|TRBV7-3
CASSQGSEGTEAFF
TGTGCCAGCAGCCAGGGTTCGGAGGGGACTGAAGCTTTCTTT
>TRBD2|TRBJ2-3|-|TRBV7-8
CASSETSGRPDTQYF
TGTGCCAGCAGCGAGACTAGCGGGAGACCAGATACGCAGTATTTT
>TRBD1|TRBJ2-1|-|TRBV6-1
CASSEGFMRGQGYNEQFF
TGTGCCAGCAGTGAAGGGTTTATGAGGGGACAGGGCTACAATGAGCAGTTCTTC
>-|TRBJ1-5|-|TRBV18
CASSPQGRRGEPQHF
TGTGCCAGCTCACCACAAGGACGAAGGGGTGAGCCCCAGCATTTT
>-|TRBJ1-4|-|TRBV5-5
CASSLGDSWGEKLFF
TGTGCCAGCAGCTTGGGGGACTCCTGGGGTGAAAAACTGTTTTTT